The 5 T cell receptor beta chains presented below share a single source sample, sequenced in a study of low-dose radiotherapy and immunotherapy resistance in tumors. TRAV- and TRBV-specific primers were used for first-strand cDNA, which covered alpha and beta chains. PCR amplification of the TCRs was performed with Phusion for 20 PCR cycles, and it relied on a constant-region primer together with a V-primer adapter. TCRdb re-called the reads through MiXCR, storing one row per CDR3 protein. The profile shows some 85,000 distinct CDR3 sequences, 15% to 20% of them singletons. Time point noted: before trial treatment. The specimen was PBMCs, collected before treatment. These receptor sequences come from a male donor with prostate cancer.

This clonotype was observed many times. The chain couples TRBV6-1 to TRBJ1-1; TRBD1 is a possible D gene (5 bases). The V and J ends lost 6 bases and 2 bases respectively, with 13 bases between them. The germline V gene encodes CDR1 MNHNS and CDR2 SASEGT. The CDR3 length is 14 residues. In DNA, the CDR3 is TGTGCCAGCAGCAGTGAATGGACAAACACTGAAGCTTTCTTT. Translated, it gives CASSSEWTNTEAFF.

This clonotype was seen repeatedly, ten times or more. At one end the junction does not follow the germline gene, possibly because of a read error. V usage is TRBV6-1 and J usage is TRBJ1-5, with 9 bases fitting TRBD1. The CDR3 is 15 amino acids. Germline assignment: CDR1 MNHNS and CDR2 SASEGT. The CDR3 reads CASREAGTGYQPQHF. The CDR3 nucleotides read TGTGCCAGCAGGGAAGCGGGGACAGGGTATCAGCCCCAGCATTTT.

This clonotype was counted many times. The chain links TRBV7-9 to TRBJ1-5; D unresolved. The CDR3 length is 20 residues. Trimming removed 0 bases at V and 4 bases at J, with 25 bases between. Germline V CDR1 and CDR2: SEHNR, FQNEAQ (reference sequence). This CDR3 reads CASSLARWFDTGSTNQPQHF. The CDR3 region has the DNA TGTGCCAGCAGCTTAGCGCGTTGGTTCGACACGGGATCCACAAATCAGCCCCAGCATTTT. Drawing the rest from reference TRBV7-9 and TRBJ1-5, the complete variable domain is DTGVSQNPRHKITKRGQNVTFRCDPISEHNRLYWYRQTLGQGPEFLTYFQNEAQLEKSRLLSDRFSAERPKGSFSTLEIQRTEQGDSAMYLCASSLARWFDTGSTNQPQHFGDGTRLSIL.

This clonotype occurred many times. V is TRBV5-1 and J is TRBJ2-1, with a tentative D call TRBD1 (6 bases). This CDR3 contains 15 residues. With 0 bases removed from V and 6 bases from J, the gap between germline ends came to 13 bases. Germline V gene sequence: CDR1 SGHRS, CDR2 YFSETQ. The CDR3, as DNA: TGCGCCAGCAGCTTGGGTTATCTAGGGGGCAATGAGCAGTTCTTC. Translation gives CASSLGYLGGNEQFF.

This clonotype was counted at least ten times. The chain links TRBV19 to TRBJ2-5, with 7 bases aligning to TRBD1. The CDR3 has 14 amino acids. J was trimmed by 1 base and V by 3 bases; bases with no gene match: 2. Germline CDR1 reads LNHDA; CDR2 reads SQIVND (reference sequence). The CDR3 region has the DNA TGTGCCAGTAGTATCGACAGGGTCCAAGAGACCCAGTACTTC. Translating it yields CASSIDRVQETQYF.